What follows is one T cell receptor (beta chain) and its context. Its antigen is not identified. Sequencing of the DNA from cultured CD4+ T cells was carried out with the Oncomine TCR Beta short-read assay. It was cultured CD4+ T cells from which genomic DNA was extracted. Each CDR3 protein gets one entry after TCRdb re-called the PCR reads with MiXCR. The data show 15,000 to 20,000 distinct CDR3 sequences, 30% to 40% seen once. As for treatment: roughly 11-day PBMC culture with coronavirus spike peptide pools or control peptides (ViraFEST assay). T cells were expanded with peptide pools, and expanded clonotypes were identified by TCR sequencing. The data stem from a study of vaccination and CD4 T cells after COVID-19. Study background: Participants were vaccinated with two doses, given as either BNT162b2 or mRNA-1273 vaccine. Overlapping spike peptides served as the stimulus for the cells. These peptides came from SARS-CoV-2 and from the common cold coronaviruses HCoV-NL63, HCoV-OC43 and HCoV-229E.

The CDR3 is 13 residues long. Per the germline V gene, CDR1 is SGHRS and CDR2 is YFSETQ. V was shortened by 0 bases and J by 5 bases, with 8 bases between the two germline ends. This TCR came from a human donor who received a COVID-19 vaccine. The specimen comprised CD4+ T cells from blood, cultured in vitro, sampled before SARS-CoV-2 vaccination. The V gene is TRBV5-1, the J gene TRBJ1-1; no firm D call. The CDR3, as DNA: TGCGCCAGCAGCTTGGGGGGTCGGACTGAAGCTTTCTTT. Translation: CASSLGGRTEAFF.